This T cell receptor (beta chain) comes out of a study of T cells in women clearing cervical HPV infection. About the research overall: Control women cleared a single incident HPV16 infection within 12 months. The study, taken as a whole, reports: T-cell numbers per sample were unknown and may explain richness differences. Combining TCR richness with V gene abundances gave 0.65 to 0.85 AUC.

As to this clone: Its specificity is unknown.

Sequenced by immunoSEQ multiplex PCR; TCRdb stores in-frame clones only, minus some. Its table lists about 41,000 clones. The TCR comes from a woman aged 18 to 75 with a cervical HPV16 infection that either progressed to CIN3+ or cleared (not recorded which). Sequencing used blood buffy coat.

CDR3 protein: CASAPGQGASEKLFF. Incomplete CDR3 DNA: TGTGCCAGTGCTCCGGGACAGGGTGCCTCCGAAAAA. The chain has TRBV19 and TRBJ1-4; TRBD1 matches at 9 bases. The CDR3 is cut off 3 residues early in the read; its end comes from the germline J gene. The CDR3 runs to 15 residues. Per the germline V gene, CDR1 is LNHDA and CDR2 is SQIVND (reference sequence). The J segment lost 8 bases and the V segment lost 8 bases, leaving 12 bases of the junction unmatched.